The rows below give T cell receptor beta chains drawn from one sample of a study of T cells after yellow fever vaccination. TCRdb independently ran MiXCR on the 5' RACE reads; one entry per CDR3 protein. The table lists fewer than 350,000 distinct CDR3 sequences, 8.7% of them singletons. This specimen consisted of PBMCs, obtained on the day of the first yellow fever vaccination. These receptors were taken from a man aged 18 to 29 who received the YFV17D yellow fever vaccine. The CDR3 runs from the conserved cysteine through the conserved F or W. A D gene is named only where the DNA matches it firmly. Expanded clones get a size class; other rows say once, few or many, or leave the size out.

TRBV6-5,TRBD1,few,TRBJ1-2,TGTGCCAGCAGTTACTCGGTGACAGGGGCTTATGGCTACACCTTC,CASSYSVTGAYGYTF
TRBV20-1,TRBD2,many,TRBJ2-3,TGCAGTGCCCCGACTACTAGCGGGAGCACAGATACGCAGTATTTT,CSAPTTSGSTDTQYF
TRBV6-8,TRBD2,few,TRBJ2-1,TGTGCCAGCAGACACAAGGGTGGAGCGCGGGGGGGAAACAATGAGCAGTTCTTC,CASRHKGGARGGNNEQFF
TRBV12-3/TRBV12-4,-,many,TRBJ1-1,TGTGCCAGCAGTTTAAGACAGATGAACACTGAAGCTTTCTTT,CASSLRQMNTEAFF
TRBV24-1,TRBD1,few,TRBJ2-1,TGTGCCACCAGTCAAGGACAGGGCCTGGGTGATGAGCAGTTCTTC,CATSQGQGLGDEQFF
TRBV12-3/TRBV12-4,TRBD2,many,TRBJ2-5,TGTGCCAGCAGTTTAGTTCCGGGACTAACCCAAGAGACCCAGTACTTC,CASSLVPGLTQETQYF
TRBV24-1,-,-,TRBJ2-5,TGTGCCACCAGTAGGAGTAGACCAGAGACCCAGTACTTC,CATSRSRPETQYF
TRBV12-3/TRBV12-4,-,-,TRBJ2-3,TGTGCCAGCTGCTCCTACGGGGCAGGAGGTGGAGATACGCAGTATTTT,CASCSYGAGGGDTQYF
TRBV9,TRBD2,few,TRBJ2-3,TGTGCCAGCAGCTCCCCGGGACTAGGTCTCACAGATACGCAGTATTTT,CASSSPGLGLTDTQYF
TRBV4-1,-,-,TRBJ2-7,-,CASSQDFGTGATNAVGYF
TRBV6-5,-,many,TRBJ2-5,TGTGCCAGCAGTTTTCATCCAAATAGGGGCCAAGAGACCCAGTACTTC,CASSFHPNRGQETQYF
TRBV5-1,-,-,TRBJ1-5,TGCGCCAGCAGCTTGTCGGCAGGGGCCGTCAATCAGCCCCAGCATTTT,CASSLSAGAVNQPQHF
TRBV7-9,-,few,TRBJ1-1,TGTGCCAGCAGCTTAATCGGTCGGGCGCGGGGAAACACTGAAGCTTTCTTT,CASSLIGRARGNTEAFF
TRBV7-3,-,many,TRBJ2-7,TGTGCCAGCAGCTTATATAGCGGACCATCCTACGAGCAGTACTTC,CASSLYSGPSYEQYF
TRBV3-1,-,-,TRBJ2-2,TGTGCCAGCCGACCGGTAGGCGGGGAGCTGTTTTTT,CASRPVGGELFF
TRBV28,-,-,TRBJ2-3,TGTGCCAGCAGTTTTAGTAACAGGGTCACAGATACGCAGTATTTT,CASSFSNRVTDTQYF
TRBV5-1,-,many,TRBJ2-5,TGCGCCAGCAGCTTGGGAGACACGAGCCAAGAGACCCAGTACTTC,CASSLGDTSQETQYF
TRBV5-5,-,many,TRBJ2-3,TGTGCCAGCAGCCGGATGGGCGGACCCACCGGAGATACGCAGTATTTT,CASSRMGGPTGDTQYF
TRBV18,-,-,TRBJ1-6,TGTGCCAGCTCACCTAACCCAGGGGATAATTCACCCCTCCACTTT,CASSPNPGDNSPLHF
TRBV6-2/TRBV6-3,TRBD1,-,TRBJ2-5,TGTGCCAGCAGTTATGGTCCGAGTGACAGGGGGGTGAAAGAGACCCAGTACTTC,CASSYGPSDRGVKETQYF
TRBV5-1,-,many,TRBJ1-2,TGCGCCAGCAGCTTGTATCGCGGACAGAGCTATGGCTACACCTTC,CASSLYRGQSYGYTF
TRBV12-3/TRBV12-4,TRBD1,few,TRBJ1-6,TGTGCCAGCAGCGACAGGGGTGCGCAATCACCCCTCCACTTT,CASSDRGAQSPLHF
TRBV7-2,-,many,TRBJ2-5,TGTGCCAGCAGCTTAAAAGGTGACGGAGGGTACCAAGAGACCCAGTACTTC,CASSLKGDGGYQETQYF
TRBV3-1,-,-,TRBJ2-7,TGTGCCAGCAGAAGGTGGGGATCACACGAGCAGTACTTC,CASRRWGSHEQYF
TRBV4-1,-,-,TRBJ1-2,TGCGCCAGTAATTCCCCCGCGAGGGACTATGGCTACACCTTC,CASNSPARDYGYTF
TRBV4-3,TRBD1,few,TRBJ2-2,TGCGCCAGCAGCCCCCAGGGGGCGGACACCGGGGAGCTGTTTTTT,CASSPQGADTGELFF
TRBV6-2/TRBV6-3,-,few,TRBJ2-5,TGTGCCAGCAGTTACTCGCTCCAGGGACGGGAGACCCAGTACTTC,CASSYSLQGRETQYF
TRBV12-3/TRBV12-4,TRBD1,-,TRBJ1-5,TGTGCCAGCAGAGCCGACAGGGTGGACGGACAGCCCCAGCATTTT,CASRADRVDGQPQHF
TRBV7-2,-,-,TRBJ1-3,TGTGCCAGCAGCTGGCGAGGAAGCTCTGGAAACACCATATATTTT,CASSWRGSSGNTIYF
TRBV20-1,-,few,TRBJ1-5,TGCAGTGCTCGGAAGTACGACAATACCAATCAGCCCCAGCATTTT,CSARKYDNTNQPQHF
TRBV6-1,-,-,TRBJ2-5,TGTGCCAGCAGTCCTAGGATGGGGGAGGCCCAGTACTTC,CASSPRMGEAQYF
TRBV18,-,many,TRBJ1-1,TGTGCCAGCTCACCGCCATCGGACACTGAAGCTTTCTTT,CASSPPSDTEAFF
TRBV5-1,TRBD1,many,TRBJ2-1,TGCGCCAGCAGCGCCGGGACAGAATACTTCAATGAGCAGTTCTTC,CASSAGTEYFNEQFF
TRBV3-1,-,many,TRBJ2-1,TGTGCCAGCAGCCAGAGGGGATCCTACAATGAGCAGTTCTTC,CASSQRGSYNEQFF
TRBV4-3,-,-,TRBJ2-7,TGCGCCAGCAGCCCAAAAATCTCCTACGAGCAGTACTTC,CASSPKISYEQYF
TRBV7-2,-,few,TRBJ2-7,TGTGCCAGCAGCGTCCGACAGGTTTACGAGCAGTACTTC,CASSVRQVYEQYF
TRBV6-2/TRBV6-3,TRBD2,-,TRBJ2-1,TGTGCCAGCAGGCCCCGGACTAGCCGGAATGAGCAGTTCTTC,CASRPRTSRNEQFF
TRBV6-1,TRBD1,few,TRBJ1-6,TGTGCCAGCACCTTCGGACAGGGCTATTCACCCCTCCACTTT,CASTFGQGYSPLHF
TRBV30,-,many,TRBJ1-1,TGTGCCTGGTATCCCGGCAGGGATCTCCCCTTGGAAGCTTTCTTT,CAWYPGRDLPLEAFF
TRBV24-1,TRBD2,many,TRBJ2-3,TGTGCCACCAGTGACAGCGGGGGAGGAGATACGCAGTATTTT,CATSDSGGGDTQYF